The rows below give T cell receptor beta chains drawn from one sample of a study of cytomegalovirus exposure and HLA in healthy donors. The assay was immunoSEQ multiplex PCR, and TCRdb's table has in-frame clones only and misses some. The table lists approximately 110,000 clones. The sequencing input was PBMCs. Receptors were obtained from a man aged 35-49 years in good health and CMV-seropositive. Each CDR3 is given with its conserved first and last residue. The D gene is left open where the match is weak. The size entry is marked missing in some rows and otherwise reads once, few, many or a size class.

v_gene	abundance	j_gene	d_gene	CDR3nt	CDR3aa
TRBV10-3	NA	TRBJ1-5	TRBD1	TGTGCCATCGCCCGGGACAGGGGGCCGGGACAGCCCCAGCATTTT	CAIARDRGPGQPQHF
TRBV7-2	NA	TRBJ2-3	TRBD2	TGTGCCAGCAGCCCCGCGACTAGCGGGAGACATACGCAGTATTTT	CASSPATSGRHTQYF
TRBV29-1	NA	TRBJ2-2	TRBD1	TGCAGCGTTGGACAGGGGGTTCCCGGGGAGCTGTTTTTT	CSVGQGVPGELFF
TRBV19	NA	TRBJ2-3	NA	TGTGCCAGTAGTAACCGACAGACCTACACAGATACGCAGTATTTT	CASSNRQTYTDTQYF
TRBV11-2	NA	TRBJ2-7	NA	TGTGCCAGCAGCCGCGGGGGCGGGACCCCCTACGAGCAGTACTTC	CASSRGGGTPYEQYF
TRBV7-3	NA	TRBJ2-3	TRBD2	TGTGCCAGCAGCCCCCTGGGACTAGCCGGGGATACGCAGTATTTT	CASSPLGLAGDTQYF
TRBV2	NA	TRBJ2-5	TRBD1	TGTGCCAGTGAGCCCGACAGGGCGGTGGAGACCCAGTACTTC	CASEPDRAVETQYF
TRBV6-1	NA	TRBJ2-7	NA	TGTGCCAGCAGTGAGAACACCAGATACGAGCAGTACTTC	CASSENTRYEQYF
TRBV4-3	NA	TRBJ2-7	TRBD1	TGCGCCAGCAGCCAGGAGACAGGGTACGAGCAGTACTTC	CASSQETGYEQYF
TRBV5-6	NA	TRBJ2-7	TRBD2	TGTGCCAGCAGCTTGAGGGGTATAGCGGGGTTTTCCTACGAGCAGTACTTC	CASSLRGIAGFSYEQYF
TRBV19	NA	TRBJ2-3	TRBD2	TGTGCCAGTATTGGGAGGGGCACAGATACGCAGTATTTT	CASIGRGTDTQYF
TRBV7-9	NA	TRBJ1-2	TRBD1	TGTGCCAGCAGCATACAGGGGGATTCACATGGCTACACCTTC	CASSIQGDSHGYTF
TRBV7-3	NA	TRBJ2-3	NA	TGTGCCAGCAGCCCTGGACTAACAGATACGCAGTATTTT	CASSPGLTDTQYF
TRBV29-1	NA	TRBJ2-2	NA	TGCAGCATCCGAGGTCCAGCTTCGAACACCGGGGAGCTGTTTTTT	CSIRGPASNTGELFF
TRBV5-1	NA	TRBJ2-2	NA	TGCGCCAGCAGCCCGGGACTCCTTTCGAACACCGGGGAGCTGTTTTTT	CASSPGLLSNTGELFF
TRBV6-6	NA	TRBJ1-1	NA	TGTGCCAGCAGTTACTCGGAGGCCTACACTGAAGCTTTCTTT	CASSYSEAYTEAFF
TRBV2	NA	TRBJ2-7	NA	TGTGCCAGCAGCCCAAGTAGCTACGAGCAGTACTTC	CASSPSSYEQYF
TRBV19	NA	TRBJ2-7	TRBD1	TGTGCCAGTAGTGCCGGGACAGGGATCTACGAGCAGTACTTC	CASSAGTGIYEQYF
TRBV18	NA	TRBJ1-2	TRBD1	TGTGCCAGCTCACCAAGGGGGCGGGCGTCGTATGGCTACACCTTC	CASSPRGRASYGYTF
TRBV28	NA	TRBJ2-1	TRBD2	TGTGCCAGCACCCTAGGGACTAGTTCCGGTCATGAGCAGTTCTTC	CASTLGTSSGHEQFF
TRBV19	NA	TRBJ1-2	NA	TGTGCCACTCACCTTCGGGGTGGCTACACCTTC	CATHLRGGYTF
TRBV7-3	NA	TRBJ2-7	TRBD2	TGTGCCAGCAGCCTGGGACTAGAAACGAACTACGAGCAGTACTTC	CASSLGLETNYEQYF
TRBV4-3	NA	TRBJ2-1	TRBD2	TGCGCCAGCAGCCAAGATAGCACTAGCGGGCCCCACAATGAGCAGTTCTTC	CASSQDSTSGPHNEQFF
TRBV6-6	medium-sized	TRBJ1-3	NA	TGTGCCAGCAGTTATGACAGGTCTGGAAACACCATATATTTT	CASSYDRSGNTIYF
TRBV6-5	NA	TRBJ1-6	NA	TGTGCCAGCAGAAACCACGTGGAGGCCTCACCCCTCCACTTT	CASRNHVEASPLHF
TRBV30	NA	TRBJ1-6	NA	TGTGCCTGGAGTCCCCTGTCAGGGTATAATTCACCCCTCCACTTT	CAWSPLSGYNSPLHF
TRBV5-6	NA	TRBJ2-7	NA	TGTGCCAGCAGCTCGACCGGGGGGCTACGCTCCTACGAGCAGTACTTC	CASSSTGGLRSYEQYF
TRBV28	NA	TRBJ1-3	TRBD1	TGTGCCAGCAGTTTTGGGACAGGGGCCTCTGGAAACACCATATATTTT	CASSFGTGASGNTIYF
TRBV7-2	NA	TRBJ2-7	NA	TGTGCCAGCAGCCAAGGGGTGGGGGAGCAGTACTTC	CASSQGVGEQYF
TRBV2	NA	TRBJ2-7	NA	TGTGCCAGCAACCCGCTAGCTTCTTTCAACGAGCAGTACTTC	CASNPLASFNEQYF
TRBV19	NA	TRBJ1-5	TRBD1	TGTGCCAGTACCATACTGGGACAGGGGGCTCGGAATCAGCCCCAGCATTTT	CASTILGQGARNQPQHF
TRBV5-1	NA	TRBJ2-7	NA	TGCGCCAGCAGCTTGGTATTAGCCCACGAGCAGTACTTC	CASSLVLAHEQYF
TRBV5-1	NA	TRBJ1-2	TRBD1	TGCGCCAGCAGGGAGAGGACAGGGGGTGGCTACACCTTC	CASRERTGGGYTF
TRBV5-1	NA	TRBJ2-1	NA	TGCGCCAGCAGACTATCCGGCTCCTCCTCCTACAATGAGCAGTTCTTC	CASRLSGSSSYNEQFF
TRBV29-1	NA	TRBJ2-1	NA	TGCAGCGCCCGTAACAGTGAGCAGTTCTTC	CSARNSEQFF
TRBV7-9	NA	TRBJ1-1	NA	TGTGCCAGCAGCTTAGTGTTGGGGGGGAGTACTGAAGCTTTCTTT	CASSLVLGGSTEAFF
TRBV29-1	NA	TRBJ2-7	NA	TGCAGCGTTGTAATAGTAAGCGAGCAGTACTTC	CSVVIVSEQYF
TRBV28	NA	TRBJ2-5	NA	TGTGCCAGCAGTTTGCTTGAGGAGACCCAGTACTTC	CASSLLEETQYF
TRBV6-5	NA	TRBJ1-4	NA	TGTGCCAGCAGTTCCCAGGGGCAGGGTGGTGAAAAACTGTTTTTT	CASSSQGQGGEKLFF
TRBV6-1	NA	TRBJ2-2	NA	TGTGCCAGCTTTGCGGGTTATGCCGGGGAGCTGTTTTTT	CASFAGYAGELFF
TRBV5-6	NA	TRBJ2-6	TRBD2	TGTGCCAGCAGCTTTAAGGGACTATCCAACTCTGGGGCCAACGTCCTGACTTTC	CASSFKGLSNSGANVLTF
TRBV7-9	NA	TRBJ2-1	NA	TGTGCCAGCAGCGGGCACCAGGGGAGCTCCTACAATGAGCAGTTCTTC	CASSGHQGSSYNEQFF
TRBV27	NA	TRBJ1-5	NA	TGTGCCAGCAGTTTCGCAGGGGGCAATCAGCCCCAGCATTTT	CASSFAGGNQPQHF
TRBV19	NA	TRBJ1-5	TRBD1	TGTGCCGGCGGGGCCCCGGACAGGGGACAGCCCCAGCATTTT	CAGGAPDRGQPQHF
TRBV2	NA	TRBJ1-2	NA	TGTGCCAGCAGTGAGTACAGGAGCTATGGCTACACCTTC	CASSEYRSYGYTF
TRBV7-7	NA	TRBJ1-5	TRBD1	TGTGCCAGCAGCTTAACATACAGGGGGTGTCAGCCCCAGCATTTT	CASSLTYRGCQPQHF
TRBV4-3	NA	TRBJ2-1	TRBD2	TGCGCCAGCAGCCACATTAGCGGGTTGAATGAGCAGTTCTTC	CASSHISGLNEQFF
TRBV9	NA	TRBJ2-5	TRBD2	TGTGCAAGCGCGGGAGGGGCTGAGACCCAGTACTTC	CASAGGAETQYF
TRBV18	NA	TRBJ1-2	TRBD1	TGTGCCAGCTCACCAGCACAGGGGAATATCTATGGCTACACCTTC	CASSPAQGNIYGYTF
TRBV11-3	NA	TRBJ2-5	TRBD1	TGTGCCAGCAGCCCGGACAGGGGGACCCAAGAGACCCAGTACTTC	CASSPDRGTQETQYF
TRBV5-1	NA	TRBJ2-7	NA	TGCGCCAGCAGCTTGCGGGTAGGGGACTACGAGCAGTACTTC	CASSLRVGDYEQYF
TRBV5-1	NA	TRBJ2-1	TRBD1	TGCGCCAGTACTCCGGGACAGCCCTACAATGAGCAGTTCTTC	CASTPGQPYNEQFF
TRBV5-4	NA	TRBJ2-5	TRBD2	TGTGCCAGCAGGCCCGGGAGGGTAGGGACAGAGACCCAGTACTTC	CASRPGRVGTETQYF
TRBV11-2	NA	TRBJ2-5	TRBD2	TGTGCCAGCAGCTTTTTAGCGGGAAAACCCCAAGAGACCCAGTACTTC	CASSFLAGKPQETQYF